The 21 T cell receptor beta chains below all came from one sample that was sequenced in a study of T cell changes during pregnancy in multiple sclerosis. The table came from immunoSEQ multiplex PCR; TCRdb's copy has only in-frame clones and leaves some out. The data contain tens of thousands of clones, approximately 93% of them singletons. The specimen comprised peripheral blood, sampled in the second trimester of pregnancy. The source is a female donor with multiple sclerosis, enrolled in a pregnancy study.

The chain joins TRBV27 to TRBJ1-1; unclear D gene. Germline V CDR1 and CDR2: MNHEY, SMNVEV (reference sequence). CDR3 length: 14 amino acids. V was trimmed by 5 bases and J by 0 bases, leaving 10 bases between them. The CDR3 reads CASSPLGVNTEAFF. The CDR3 nucleotides are TGTGCCAGCAGTCCCTTGGGCGTGAACACTGAAGCTTTCTTT.

This sequence joins TRBV7-2 and TRBJ2-7; 9 nucleotides align to TRBD1. This CDR3 is 13 amino acids long. V was pared by 4 bases and J by 5 bases, with 3 bases of the junction left unmatched. Germline V gives CDR1 SGHTA, CDR2 FQGNSA. CDR3 coding DNA: TGTGCCAGCAGCTATCGGGACAGGGACGAGCAGTACTTC. The encoded protein is CASSYRDRDEQYF.

This chain uses TRBV27 with TRBJ2-7; no definite D call. The CDR3 is made up of 13 amino acids. V dropped 7 bases and J dropped 3 bases, with 13 bases sitting between them. CDR1 is MNHEY and CDR2 is SMNVEV in the germline V gene (reference sequence). The CDR3 sequence: CASTTIPGYEQYF. CDR3 sequence (DNA): TGTGCCAGCACTACTATCCCCGGCTACGAGCAGTACTTC.

The rearrangement uses TRBV5-6 and TRBJ2-5; the match to TRBD2 covers 7 bases. V lost 1 base, J lost 7 bases, and 13 bases stayed unmatched. CDR3 size: 16 residues. Germline-derived CDR1 and CDR2 are SGHDT and YYEEEE. This CDR3 reads CASSLTSRRPGGTQYF. The CDR3 DNA reads as TGTGCCAGCAGCTTGACGTCCCGTAGACCGGGAGGGACCCAGTACTTC.

The V gene is TRBV9, the J gene TRBJ1-2, with TRBD1 matching over 7 bases. Germline V gene lookup returns CDR1 SGDLS and CDR2 YYNGEE. The CDR3 contains 14 residues. Germline trimming cut 3 bases from V and 0 bases from J; bases unmatched to any gene: 2. CDR3 nucleotide sequence: TGTGCCAGCAGCGAAGACAGGGCTAACTATGGCTACACCTTC. The encoded protein is CASSEDRANYGYTF.

The chain carries TRBV6-5 and TRBJ2-7; the D gene is possibly TRBD1 (5 bases). This CDR3 has 15 amino acids. The germline gives CDR1 MNHEY, CDR2 SVGAGI. V gave up 5 bases and J gave up 1 base, with 15 bases separating them. For the CDR3, the DNA is TGTGCCAGCAGTCCCGTAGACAGAAGATCCTACGAGCAGTACTTC. Amino acids: CASSPVDRRSYEQYF.

The CDR3: CASSSTSGAVNEQFF. The CDR3 DNA follows: TGTGCCAGCAGTTCCACTAGCGGGGCGGTCAATGAGCAGTTCTTC. The chain combines TRBV6-4 with TRBJ2-1; 10 bases map to TRBD2. With V trimmed by 5 bases and J by 6 bases, 7 bases remained unmatched. Germline V CDR1 and CDR2: MRHNA, SNTAGT. This CDR3 region has 15 residues.

The chain links TRBV7-9 to TRBJ2-3; 9 positions agree with TRBD2. Per germline, CDR1 SEHNR and CDR2 FQNEAQ (reference sequence). V dropped 5 bases and J dropped 1; count of bases not matched to a gene: 16. This CDR3 spans 19 amino acids. The CDR3 is CASSMSIAGEYGGTDTQYF. CDR3 in DNA: TGTGCCAGCAGCATGTCAATAGCGGGGGAATATGGAGGCACAGATACGCAGTATTTT.

The rearrangement links TRBV11-2 to TRBJ2-7; D not resolved. The ends were cut back, 5 bases at V and 4 bases at J, with 9 bases in the middle. The CDR3 has 12 residues. Germline CDR1 SGHAT, CDR2 FQNNGV. As DNA, the CDR3 is TGTGCCAGCAGCCTAAGTATTTACGAGCAGTACTTC. Translation: CASSLSIYEQYF.

J is TRBJ1-2 and V is TRBV5-1, with 7 positions matching TRBD1. This CDR3 region has 12 residues. Germline lookup yields CDR1 SGHRS and CDR2 YFSETQ. Losses at the gene ends were 2 bases for V and 7 bases for J; bases not matched to a gene: 2. In DNA, the CDR3 is TGCGCCAGCAGCTTTGAGGGGGCTGGCTACACCTTC. Encoded protein: CASSFEGAGYTF.

The rearrangement links TRBV27 to TRBJ2-5; the match to TRBD2 covers 8 bases. The CDR3 has 16 residues. Germline V gives CDR1 MNHEY, CDR2 SMNVEV (reference sequence). Trimming took 5 bases from V and 4 from J; bases not matched to a gene: 12. The CDR3 bases are TGTGCCAGCAGTAGATCGGGGGGGCCATCTGGAGAGACCCAGTACTTC. Its translation: CASSRSGGPSGETQYF.

The chain is built from TRBV18 and TRBJ2-7, with 10 bases that match TRBD2. The V segment lost 3 bases and the J segment 6 bases; nucleotides outside the gene matches: 8. The CDR3 is made up of 15 amino acids. Per germline, CDR1 KGHSH and CDR2 LQKENI. The CDR3 region has the DNA TGTGCCAGCTCACCTAGCGGGGGGTCCCTCGTCGAGCAGTACTTC. Protein product: CASSPSGGSLVEQYF.

V usage is TRBV7-9 and J usage is TRBJ2-7; TRBD2 matches 9 bases. Germline values: CDR1 SEHNR, CDR2 FQNEAQ (reference sequence). V trimming: 0 bases; J trimming: 3 bases; junction bases outside the gene matches: 0. This CDR3 spans 14 amino acids. This chain's CDR3 is CASSLASGGYEQYF. CDR3 DNA sequence: TGTGCCAGCAGCTTAGCTAGCGGGGGCTACGAGCAGTACTTC.

The gene calls are TRBV29-1 and TRBJ2-5; TRBD2 matches at 10 bases. Germline loops: CDR1 SQVTM, CDR2 ANQGSEA. Losses at the gene ends were 1 base for V and 6 bases for J; bases not matched to a gene: 5. This CDR3 is 14 amino acids long. The CDR3 protein is CSVEGPSGRKTQYF. In DNA form, the CDR3 reads TGCAGCGTTGAAGGTCCTAGCGGGAGAAAGACCCAGTACTTC.

V is TRBV7-3 and J is TRBJ1-1; possibly TRBD1 for D (6 bases). Germline V gene sequence: CDR1 SGHTA, CDR2 FQGTGA. This CDR3 comprises 13 residues. Trimming cost V 2 bases and J 3 bases, with 7 bases left between them. The CDR3 coding sequence is TGTGCCAGCAGCTTACACAGGGACACTGAAGCTTTCTTT. Translated: CASSLHRDTEAFF. Drawing the rest from reference TRBV7-3 and TRBJ1-1, the complete variable domain is GAGVSQTPSNKVTEKGKYVELRCDPISGHTALYWYRQSLGQGPEFLIYFQGTGAADDSGLPNDRFFAVRPEGSVSTLKIQRTERGDSAVYLCASSLHRDTEAFFGQGTRLTVV.

The rearrangement links TRBV6-5 to TRBJ1-2; unclear D gene. Germline loops: CDR1 MNHEY, CDR2 SVGAGI. This CDR3 is built from 14 residues. Trimming pared 6 bases from V and 0 bases from J, leaving 11 bases between. CDR3 residues: CASRERGANYGYTF. In DNA, the CDR3 is TGTGCCAGCAGGGAGAGAGGAGCTAACTATGGCTACACCTTC.

The chain couples TRBV5-8 to TRBJ2-7; 7 nucleotides align to TRBD1. The J segment lost 3 bases and the V segment lost 2 bases, leaving 8 bases of the junction unmatched. Germline values: CDR1 SGHTS, CDR2 YDEGEE. The CDR3 contains 15 residues. The CDR3 is CASSFSDRSDYEQYF. Here the CDR3 DNA reads TGTGCCAGCAGCTTTTCGGACAGGTCGGACTACGAGCAGTACTTC.

The V call is TRBV14, the J call TRBJ2-5; TRBD2 matches at 9 bases. J gave up 5 bases and V 3 bases, and 7 bases lay outside the gene matches. CDR3 length: 15 amino acids. Per the germline V gene, CDR1 is SGHDN and CDR2 is FVKESK. CDR3 bases: TGTGCCAGCAGCCAGTATAGCGGGAGTGTGGAGACCCAGTACTTC. Protein sequence: CASSQYSGSVETQYF.

This clone is a singleton in its sample. The V gene is TRBV6-5, the J gene TRBJ1-3; D is undetermined. The CDR3 runs to 14 residues. V lost 6 bases and J lost 5, with 14 bases in between. The germline CDR1 and CDR2 sequences are MNHEY and SVGAGI. The CDR3 DNA follows: TGTGCCAGCAGCCAACCTGCGGTCAGAAACACCATATATTTT. Its protein product is CASSQPAVRNTIYF.

CDR3 loop: CAWTKGQGQFF. Written as DNA, the CDR3 is TGTGCCTGGACCAAAGGACAGGGCCAGTTCTTC. This chain uses TRBV30 with TRBJ2-1, with TRBD1 matching 8 bases. CDR1 GTSNPN and CDR2 SVGIG come from the germline V gene (reference sequence). CDR3 length: 11 residues. The V segment lost 4 bases and the J segment 13 bases; nucleotides outside the gene matches: 6. Drawing the rest from reference TRBV30 and TRBJ2-1, the complete variable domain is SQTIHQWPATLVQPVGSPLSLECTVEGTSNPNLYWYRQAAGRGLQLLFYSVGIGQISSEVPQNLSASRPQDRQFILSSKKLLLSDSGFYLCAWTKGQGQFFGPGTRLTVL.

This clone was seen more than once but under ten times. This sequence joins TRBV5-6 and TRBJ1-1; perhaps TRBD1 as D (6 bases). The germline V and J ends were trimmed by 4 bases and 0 bases, with 16 bases remaining between them. The CDR3 is made up of 16 amino acids. Per the germline V gene, CDR1 is SGHDT and CDR2 is YYEEEE. CDR3 residues: CASSGLDSKLNTEAFF. CDR3 DNA: TGTGCCAGCAGCGGGCTGGACAGTAAATTGAACACTGAAGCTTTCTTT.